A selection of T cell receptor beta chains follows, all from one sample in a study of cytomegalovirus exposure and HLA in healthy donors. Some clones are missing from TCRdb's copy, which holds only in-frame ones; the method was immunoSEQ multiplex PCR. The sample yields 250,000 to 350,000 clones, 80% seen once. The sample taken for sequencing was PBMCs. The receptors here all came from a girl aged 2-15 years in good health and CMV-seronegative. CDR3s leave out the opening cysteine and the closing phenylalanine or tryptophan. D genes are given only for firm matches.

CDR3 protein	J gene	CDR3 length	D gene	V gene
ASSEGVKGLAGGETQY	TRBJ2-5	16	TRBD2	TRBV6-1
ASSPQTGRNTEAF	TRBJ1-1	13	TRBD1	TRBV5-1
SSSLAGTLNTEAF	TRBJ1-1	13	-	TRBV7-9
SVEKAETSTDTQY	TRBJ2-3	13	-	TRBV29-1
ASSVDEISYGYT	TRBJ1-2	12	-	TRBV9
ASSSRHQGSGNEQF	TRBJ2-1	14	-	TRBV6-5
ASSDQDRGNQPQH	TRBJ1-5	13	TRBD1	TRBV6-1
ASSLGRVSGSTNNEQF	TRBJ2-1	16	TRBD2	TRBV11-2
ASSLAGTGANVLT	TRBJ2-6	13	TRBD2	TRBV28
ASSLNPHDRAGANVLT	TRBJ2-6	16	-	TRBV9
ASATVNYNEQF	TRBJ2-1	11	-	TRBV7-2
ASSVGTGGTYEQY	TRBJ2-7	13	TRBD1	TRBV9
AYSRSAVTDTQY	TRBJ2-3	12	-	TRBV30
ASSFGQFSEAF	TRBJ1-1	11	-	TRBV27
ASSAGDRVTGELF	TRBJ2-2	13	TRBD1	TRBV28
ASSVSGRAVETQY	TRBJ2-5	13	TRBD2	TRBV9
ASTRGGPVDTQY	TRBJ2-3	12	TRBD2	TRBV6-6
ASRNSGGRSDTQY	TRBJ2-3	13	TRBD2	TRBV5-6
ASSTSSTGGNQPQH	TRBJ1-5	14	-	TRBV7-9
TSWVAGVYNEQF	TRBJ2-1	12	-	TRBV1
ASSSGLTGENYGYT	TRBJ1-2	14	TRBD1	TRBV5-1
ASSFDGGGENEQF	TRBJ2-1	13	-	TRBV5-1
ATSFDKGPRPQH	TRBJ1-5	12	-	TRBV15
ASSSPFQRGHFYEQY	TRBJ2-7	15	TRBD2	TRBV7-2
ASSVKGTGTSGRLSYNEQF	TRBJ2-1	19	TRBD2	TRBV5-1
ATSTSGSITDTQY	TRBJ2-3	13	TRBD2	TRBV28
ASSLDLVGASSPLH	TRBJ1-6	14	-	TRBV11-1
ASSSYRGIGEKLF	TRBJ1-4	13	-	TRBV5-8
ASVTGSLPYT	TRBJ1-2	10	TRBD1	TRBV19
ASTGPQGGGSGYEQY	TRBJ2-7	15	TRBD2	TRBV28
ASSPGGEREKLF	TRBJ1-4	12	-	TRBV5-1
ASADRGKEETQY	TRBJ2-5	12	TRBD1	TRBV28
ASSEEGGWNSPLH	TRBJ1-6	13	TRBD1	TRBV2
ASSMGQGAQAQH	TRBJ1-5	12	TRBD1	TRBV19
ASSLARGGRDGNEQY	TRBJ2-7	15	TRBD2	TRBV7-9
AISDRVGTGDGYT	TRBJ1-2	13	TRBD1	TRBV10-3
ASSKGQYNQPQH	TRBJ1-5	12	TRBD1	TRBV6-1
ASSIGQFNQPQH	TRBJ1-5	12	-	TRBV19
ASTTGQGVTQY	TRBJ2-5	11	TRBD1	TRBV11-2